This T cell receptor (beta chain) was identified in a study of T cell responses to AZD1222 COVID-19 vaccine. Study observations and caveats: Spike-specific TCR repertoires showed rising breadth and depth after two AZD1222 doses.

Germline V CDR1 and CDR2: SQVTM, ANQGSEA. Unmatched junction bases numbered 4, after V lost 6 bases and J lost 7 bases. CDR3 size: 12 residues. The protocol was immunoSEQ multiplex PCR, while the TCRdb copy is restricted to in-frame clones and leaves out a portion. Among approximately 130,000 clones, approximately 92% were seen once, and the ten largest hold roughly 1.1%. Details on this clone: Its specificity is unknown.

This rearrangement joins TRBV29-1 to TRBJ2-1; 9 bases map to TRBD1. This clonotype originated in an adult who received the AZD1222 COVID-19 vaccine. Sequencing used peripheral blood, obtained 28 days after the second AZD1222 dose. The CDR3 nucleotides read TGCAGCGTCGGACAGGGGCCGAATGAGCAGTTCTTC. Amino acids: CSVGQGPNEQFF.